This TCR beta chain was sequenced for a study of graft-versus-host responses after intestinal transplantation. The wider study: The whole recipient group had anti-thymocyte globulin induction followed by tacrolimus and steroids for two to four years. Whole-study findings and limits: Early post-transplant falls in HvG clones accompanied the peak levels of circulating GvH clones.

Germline V CDR1 and CDR2: SEHNR, FQNEAQ (reference sequence). With V trimmed by 10 bases and J by 4 bases, 10 bases remained unmatched. The CDR3 is 14 residues long. In the case of this clone: Its antigen is not known.

Profiled with immunoSEQ multiplex PCR; TCRdb holds only in-frame clones, not every one. The sample includes around 90,000 clones, approximately 92% of them seen just once. J is TRBJ1-2 and V is TRBV7-9; 9 nucleotides agree with TRBD1. This material consisted of unstimulated CD8+ T cells sorted from spleen or lymph node cells, taken before intestinal transplant. The clonotype comes from a human donor who received an intestinal transplant. The CDR3 spells CAIFPQGASYGYTF. For the CDR3, the DNA is TGTGCCATTTTCCCACAGGGGGCGAGCTATGGCTACACCTTC.